The source of this T cell receptor beta chain is a study of CD8 T cells in ankylosing spondylitis. Study-wide results and caveats: Earlier authors reported some of these motif variants in reactive arthritis synovial fluid and blood. Ankylosing spondylitis blood appeared to carry a characteristic TCR beta motif of roughly eight highly homologous variants.

TCRdb processed the 5' RACE reads anew with MiXCR; each CDR3 protein has one entry. The top ten hold roughly 3.5% of the sample, which has approximately 520,000 distinct CDR3 sequences, roughly 5.3% seen once. Comments on this clonotype: Its antigen is not known.

V gave up 1 base and J gave up 5 bases; unmatched junction bases: 12. The CDR3 length is 17 residues. Germline-derived CDR1 and CDR2 are LGHDT and YNNKEL (reference sequence). The clonotype was recovered from a male donor with ankylosing spondylitis. The chain carries TRBV3-1 and TRBJ2-3, with TRBD2 identical over 7 bases. The sample comprised blood, either unsorted or a sorted T cell fraction (not recorded which). CDR3 residues: CASSQVWASGYLDTQYF. DNA for the CDR3: TGTGCCAGCAGCCAAGTTTGGGCTAGCGGCTACTTAGATACGCAGTATTTT.